One T cell receptor (beta chain) is described in this entry. Its antigen specificity is not known. Within one base of it there is no much larger clone, and no base qualities were kept. Other nucleotide sequences in the sample specify the same CDR3. The CDR3, cysteine through phenylalanine, is 16 amino acids long. The only DNA kept is the CDR3, 48 bases in frame from the first base. From the germline V gene, CDR1 is WSHSY and CDR2 is SAAADI. Germline trimming amounts to 3 bases on V and 4 bases on J, with 8 as the count of junction bases outside the gene matches. This entry comes from a study of T cell responses to AZD1222 COVID-19 vaccine (dated by TCRdb to about 2021). The study in broad terms: TCR sequencing was performed for about 250 trial participants, of whom about 200 were given two doses of AZD1222 and some 26 were given two doses of MenACWY control vaccine. Trial participants were enrolled into age subgroups of 18-55, 56-69 and 70-plus years, which contained 148, 28 and 57 TCR-sequenced participants, respectively.

The CDR3 regions of human TCRbeta chains were analyzed by immunosequencing. The authors' pipeline ran thus. TCRs in the repertoires were compared against a reference library of SARS-CoV-2-specific TCRs that had been generated with the MIRA antigen-specificity platform. Breadth meant the fraction of unique TCRs that were SARS-CoV-2-associated, whereas depth meant the fraction of total T cells that were SARS-CoV-2-associated. Each spike-specific TCR was assigned to its reactive spike region and to a CD4 or CD8 class using the MIRA data. Log10-transformed breadth and depth values were compared by one-way ANOVA with Sidak's multiple comparisons tests. Drawn from immuneACCESS, this table holds only the in-frame rearrangements with V and J called that TCRdb kept. Clones are partly lost; checked studies trace under half to an unresolved V gene and leave the rest unexplained. Clonal size and the V and J genes are those of that table, whereas D and trimming came from the DNA. The sample table contains roughly 130,000 clones; only one count was recorded for roughly 92% of them. In total, the top ten clones hold approximately 4.3% of the sample.

In light of the paper, this sample's time point label describes: about 28 days (+/-7) after the second vaccine dose. AZD1222 recipients with second doses at about 4 weeks or about 12 weeks were pooled, because spike-specific TCR depth and breadth did not differ between schedules. Samples from vaccinated people were obtained from the UK trials COV001 and COV002, which included a single-blind randomized controlled phase 2/3 trial of AZD1222 (ChAdOx1 nCoV-19) in healthy adults. For TCRbeta chain sequencing, PBMC samples from trial participants were taken at day 0 and at day 28 after the second dose. The paper's findings and limits, for the study overall: Conclusions about previously exposed vaccinees are limited because only six or seven AZD1222 recipients were SARS-CoV-2 seropositive at baseline. Most participants were white British and females outnumbered males, and the authors suggested that clonal diversity may have been underestimated. Because no samples from the day 14 peak response were available, repertoires could be characterized only after the peak T cell response. The 56-69-year group was small, and its depth increase did not reach significance, likely because of low power. After two AZD1222 doses, both the breadth and the depth of spike-specific TCRs were significantly higher than at day 0 and than in MenACWY recipients. The whole spike protein was spanned by vaccine-associated CD4 TCRs, and dominant responses were seen in regions 160-218 and 743-854. Reportedly, almost half of the unique spike-specific TCRs recognized epitopes lying outside the regions that are mutated in the B.1.351 and B.1.1.7 variants.

The source was peripheral blood, collected 28 days after the second AZD1222 dose. In this chain, TRBV10-2 is recombined with TRBJ2-2; 7 central nucleotides agree with TRBD1. The sequence came from an adult who received the AZD1222 COVID-19 vaccine. The CDR3 sequence is CASSESRDRGTGELFF. In nucleotide form, the sequence is TGCGCCAGCAGTGAATCCCGGGACAGAGGCACCGGGGAGCTGTTTTTT.